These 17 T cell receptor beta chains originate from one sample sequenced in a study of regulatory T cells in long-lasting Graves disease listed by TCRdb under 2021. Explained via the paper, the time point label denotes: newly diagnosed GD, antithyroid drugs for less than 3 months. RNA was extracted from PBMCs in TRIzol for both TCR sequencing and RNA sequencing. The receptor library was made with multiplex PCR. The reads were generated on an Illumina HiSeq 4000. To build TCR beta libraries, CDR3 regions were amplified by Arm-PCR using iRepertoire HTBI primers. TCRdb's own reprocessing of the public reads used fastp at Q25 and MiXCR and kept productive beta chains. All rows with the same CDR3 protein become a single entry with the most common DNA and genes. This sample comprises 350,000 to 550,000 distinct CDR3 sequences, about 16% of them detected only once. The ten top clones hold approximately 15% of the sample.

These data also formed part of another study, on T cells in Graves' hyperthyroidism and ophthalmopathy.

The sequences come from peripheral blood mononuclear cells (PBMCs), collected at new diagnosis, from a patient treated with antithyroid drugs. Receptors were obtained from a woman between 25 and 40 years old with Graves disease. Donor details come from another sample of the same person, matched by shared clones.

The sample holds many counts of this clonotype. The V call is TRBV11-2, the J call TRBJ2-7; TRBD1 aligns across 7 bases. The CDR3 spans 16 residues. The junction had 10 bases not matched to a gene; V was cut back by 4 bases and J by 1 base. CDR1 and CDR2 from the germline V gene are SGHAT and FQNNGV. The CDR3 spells CASSSHGTDGSYEQYF. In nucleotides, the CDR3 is TGTGCCAGCAGCTCGCACGGGACAGATGGATCCTACGAGCAGTACTTC.

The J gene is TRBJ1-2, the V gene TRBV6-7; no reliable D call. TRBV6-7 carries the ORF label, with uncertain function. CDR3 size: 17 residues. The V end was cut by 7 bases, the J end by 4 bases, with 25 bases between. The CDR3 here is CASKRSPADGVIYGYTF. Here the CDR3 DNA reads TGTGCCAGCAAGCGGTCACCAGCGGACGGGGTAATCTATGGCTACACCTTC.

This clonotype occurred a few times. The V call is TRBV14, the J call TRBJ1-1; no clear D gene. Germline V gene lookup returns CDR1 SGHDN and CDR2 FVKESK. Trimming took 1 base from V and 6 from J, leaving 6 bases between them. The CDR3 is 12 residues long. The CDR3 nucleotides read TGTGCCAGCAGCCAAGCATTCCCTGAAGCTTTCTTT. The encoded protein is CASSQAFPEAFF.

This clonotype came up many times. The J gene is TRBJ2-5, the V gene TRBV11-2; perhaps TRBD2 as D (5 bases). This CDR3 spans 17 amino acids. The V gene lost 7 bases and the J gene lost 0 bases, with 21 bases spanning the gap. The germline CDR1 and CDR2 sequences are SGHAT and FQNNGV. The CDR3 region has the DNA TGTGCCAGCACCCCCAAACCGGGGTCCCTGTACCAAGAGACCCAGTACTTC. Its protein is CASTPKPGSLYQETQYF.

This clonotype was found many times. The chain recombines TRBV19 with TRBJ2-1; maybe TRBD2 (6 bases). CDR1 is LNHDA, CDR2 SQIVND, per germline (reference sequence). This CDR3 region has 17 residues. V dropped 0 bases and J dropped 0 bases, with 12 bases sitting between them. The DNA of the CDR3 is TGTGCCAGTAGTATAGACCGCGGGGTAGCCTCCTACAATGAGCAGTTCTTC. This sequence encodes CASSIDRGVASYNEQFF.

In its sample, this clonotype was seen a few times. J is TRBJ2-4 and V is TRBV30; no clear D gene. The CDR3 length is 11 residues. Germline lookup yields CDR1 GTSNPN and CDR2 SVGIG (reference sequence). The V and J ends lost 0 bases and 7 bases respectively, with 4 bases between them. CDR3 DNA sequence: TGTGCCTGGAGTGTCGATAACATTCAGTACTTC. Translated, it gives CAWSVDNIQYF.

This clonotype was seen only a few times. CDR3 residues: CSATRDRHTDTQYF. Written as DNA, the CDR3 is TGCAGTGCAACCCGGGACAGACACACAGATACGCAGTATTTT. The gene calls are TRBV20-1 and TRBJ2-3; TRBD1 agrees at 7 bases. Germline V CDR1 and CDR2: DFQATT, SNEGSKA (reference sequence). Trimming at V came to 6 bases and at J to 2 bases, leaving 8 bases not matched to a gene. CDR3 length equals 14 residues.

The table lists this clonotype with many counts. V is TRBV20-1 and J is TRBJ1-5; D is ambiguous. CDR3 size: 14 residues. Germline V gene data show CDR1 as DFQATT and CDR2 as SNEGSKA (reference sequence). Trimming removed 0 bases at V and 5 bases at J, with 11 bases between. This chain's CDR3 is CSARDLQIHQPQHF. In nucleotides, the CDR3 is TGCAGTGCTAGAGATCTACAGATCCATCAGCCCCAGCATTTT.

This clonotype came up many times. The CDR3 sequence: CSVDYTPGTQYF. CDR3 nucleotides: TGCAGCGTGGACTATACTCCGGGGACCCAGTACTTC. The chain carries TRBV29-1 and TRBJ2-1, with D tentatively TRBD2 (6 bases). The DNA matches TRBJ2-5 better at its end, which makes the J call doubtful. Germline lookup yields CDR1 SQVTM and CDR2 ANQGSEA. The CDR3 sequence is 12 residues long.

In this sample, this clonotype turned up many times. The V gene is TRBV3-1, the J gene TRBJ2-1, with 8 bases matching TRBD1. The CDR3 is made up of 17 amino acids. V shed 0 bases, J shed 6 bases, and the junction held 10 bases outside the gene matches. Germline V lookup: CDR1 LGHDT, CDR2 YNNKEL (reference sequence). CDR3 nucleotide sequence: TGTGCCAGCAGCCAAGATATGGGACAGGAGGCCAGCAATGAGCAGTTCTTC. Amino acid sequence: CASSQDMGQEASNEQFF.

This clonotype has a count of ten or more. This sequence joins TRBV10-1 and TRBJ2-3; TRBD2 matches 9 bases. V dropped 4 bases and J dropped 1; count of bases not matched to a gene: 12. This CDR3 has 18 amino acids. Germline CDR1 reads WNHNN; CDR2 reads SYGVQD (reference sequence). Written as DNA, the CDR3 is TGCGCCAGCAGTGCCCGTTATAGCGGGAGTTCGGGCACAGATACGCAGTATTTT. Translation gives CASSARYSGSSGTDTQYF.

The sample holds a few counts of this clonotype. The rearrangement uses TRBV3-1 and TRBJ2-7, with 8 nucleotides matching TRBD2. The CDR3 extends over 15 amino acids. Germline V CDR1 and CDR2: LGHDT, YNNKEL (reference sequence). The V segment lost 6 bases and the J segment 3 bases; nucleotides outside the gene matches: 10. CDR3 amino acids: CASRDYSGKIYEQYF. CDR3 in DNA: TGTGCCAGCAGGGATTATAGCGGGAAGATCTACGAGCAGTACTTC.

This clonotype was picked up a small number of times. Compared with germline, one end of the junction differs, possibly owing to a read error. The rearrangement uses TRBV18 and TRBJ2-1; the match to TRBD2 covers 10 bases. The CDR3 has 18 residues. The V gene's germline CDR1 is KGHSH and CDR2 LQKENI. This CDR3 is CASPPTLGLADHYNEQFF. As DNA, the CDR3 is TGTGCCAGCCCACCAACTCTCGGACTAGCGGATCACTACAATGAGCAGTTCTTC.

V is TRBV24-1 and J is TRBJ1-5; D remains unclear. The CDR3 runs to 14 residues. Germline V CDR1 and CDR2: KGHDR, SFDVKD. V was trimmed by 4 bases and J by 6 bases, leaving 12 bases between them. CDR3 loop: CATSDNRWIQPQHF. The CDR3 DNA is TGTGCCACCAGTGACAATAGGTGGATTCAGCCCCAGCATTTT.

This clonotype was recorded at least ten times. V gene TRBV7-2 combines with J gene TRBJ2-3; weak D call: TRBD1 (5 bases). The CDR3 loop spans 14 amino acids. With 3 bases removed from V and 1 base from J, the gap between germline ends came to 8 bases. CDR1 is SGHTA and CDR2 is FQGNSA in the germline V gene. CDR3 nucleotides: TGTGCCAGCAGCTTTTTACAGGGCACAGATACGCAGTATTTT. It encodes CASSFLQGTDTQYF.

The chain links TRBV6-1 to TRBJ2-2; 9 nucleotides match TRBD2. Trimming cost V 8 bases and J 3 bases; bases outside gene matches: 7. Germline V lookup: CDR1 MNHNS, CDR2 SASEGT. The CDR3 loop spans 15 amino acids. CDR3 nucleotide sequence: TGTGCCAGCTGGGGGACTAGCAGTTACACCGGGGAGCTGTTTTTT. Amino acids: CASWGTSSYTGELFF.

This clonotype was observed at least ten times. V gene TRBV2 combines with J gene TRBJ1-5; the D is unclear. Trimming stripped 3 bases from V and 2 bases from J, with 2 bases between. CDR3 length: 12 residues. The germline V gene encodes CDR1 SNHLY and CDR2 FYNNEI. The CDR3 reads CASSDGNQPQHF. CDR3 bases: TGTGCCAGCAGTGACGGCAATCAGCCCCAGCATTTT. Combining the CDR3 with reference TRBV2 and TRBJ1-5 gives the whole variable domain EPEVTQTPSHQVTQMGQEVILRCVPISNHLYFYWYRQILGQKVEFLVSFYNNEISEKSEIFDDQFSVERPDGSNFTLKIRSTKLEDSAMYFCASSDGNQPQHFGDGTRLSIL.